Shown below are 30 T cell receptor beta chains from a single sample sequenced in a study of CXCR3-negative and CXCR3-positive naive CD8 T cells. The libraries of TRB cDNA were constructed through 5' RACE using UMI labels. TCRdb reprocessed the 5' RACE reads and stores each CDR3 protein as one record, lacking DNA. The sample includes fewer than 55,000 distinct CDR3 sequences. The sequencing sample was made of naive CXCR3- CD8+ T cells from blood. The subset is: CD45RO-CCR7+CD27+CD95- naive CD8+ T cells lacking CXCR3 (TNR3-). These receptors originate from a human donor in good health. Some clones in this sample may be carry-over from other donors' samples.

This chain connects TRBV28 to TRBJ1-1; TCRdb gives TRBD1 as the D gene, but with no DNA this cannot be confirmed. This CDR3 region has 15 residues. Germline V lookup: CDR1 MDHEN, CDR2 SYDVKM. CDR3 sequence reads: CASLPRGGTLSEAFF.

CDR3 amino acids: CSVITNTEAFF. The gene calls are TRBV29-1 and TRBJ1-1. The CDR3 has 11 amino acids. Germline assignment: CDR1 SQVTM and CDR2 ANQGSEA.

The chain's CDR3 is CASSDGRDPLEQYF. The rearrangement uses TRBV25-1 and TRBJ2-7; TCRdb names TRBD1, which stays unverified in the absence of DNA. The germline V gene encodes CDR1 MGHDK and CDR2 SYGVNS. The CDR3 sequence is 14 residues long.

This chain links TRBV7-9 with TRBJ1-6; TCRdb names TRBD1, which stays unverified in the absence of DNA. CDR1 SEHNR and CDR2 FQNEAQ come from the germline V gene (reference sequence). The CDR3 extends over 13 amino acids. The CDR3 spells CASSHGGSSPLHF.

The gene calls are TRBV13 and TRBJ2-1; the TCRdb call, TRBD1, lacks DNA for checking. The CDR3 contains 16 residues. Germline lookup yields CDR1 PRHDT and CDR2 FYEKMQ (reference sequence). The chain's CDR3 is CASRSTGTGTYNEQFF.

The chain recombines TRBV12-3 or TRBV12-4 with TRBJ2-5; the TCRdb call, TRBD1, lacks DNA for checking. The CDR3 length is 13 residues. The CDR3 reads CARSDRVQETQYF.

This chain joins TRBV28 and TRBJ2-2; TCRdb proposes TRBD2, but this gene call is untestable without DNA. This CDR3 has 18 amino acids. CDR1 MDHEN and CDR2 SYDVKM come from the germline V gene. The CDR3 is CASSSLTGTSGDAGELFF.

The J gene is TRBJ2-7, the V gene TRBV15; TCRdb proposes TRBD2, but this gene call is untestable without DNA. In germline, CDR1 is LNHNV, CDR2 YYDKDF (reference sequence). The CDR3 runs to 16 residues. CDR3 region: CATSTLPVGGAGEQYF.

V is TRBV14 and J is TRBJ1-1; TCRdb designates TRBD1, a call that cannot be tested without DNA. In germline, CDR1 is SGHDN, CDR2 FVKESK. This CDR3 is 13 amino acids long. The CDR3 loop reads CASSGRGNTEAFF.

The gene calls are TRBV4-3 and TRBJ2-3. The CDR3 is 14 amino acids. Germline lookup yields CDR1 LGHNA and CDR2 YSLEER. The CDR3 here is CASSPGLAADTQYF.

This chain uses TRBV9 with TRBJ1-2. This CDR3 spans 15 amino acids. Germline V lookup: CDR1 SGDLS, CDR2 YYNGEE. The CDR3 sequence is CASSPSGDLNYGYTF. Full variable domain (outside the CDR3, taken from reference TRBV9 and TRBJ1-2): DSGVTQTPKHLITATGQRVTLRCSPRSGDLSVYWYQQSLDQGLQFLIQYYNGEERAKGNILERFSAQQFPDLHSELNLSSLELGDSALYFCASSPSGDLNYGYTFGSGTRLTVV.

The chain carries TRBV9 and TRBJ2-7; TCRdb outputs TRBD1, but without DNA this stays unchecked. Germline V gene sequence: CDR1 SGDLS, CDR2 YYNGEE. The CDR3 sequence is 14 residues long. CDR3 region: CASSVDRGGYEQYF.

The CDR3: CASSYSKRGYLSYEQYF. This chain connects TRBV6-5 to TRBJ2-7; checking the TCRdb D call of TRBD2 is not possible without DNA. CDR3 size: 17 residues. Per germline, CDR1 MNHEY and CDR2 SVGAGI.

The chain has TRBV4-1 and TRBJ2-7. There are 13 residues in the CDR3. CDR1 MGHRA and CDR2 YSYEKL come from the germline V gene. The CDR3 here is CASSLASKYEQYF.

This chain links TRBV28 with TRBJ2-7; TCRdb names TRBD2, which stays unverified in the absence of DNA. The CDR3 length is 14 residues. The germline gives CDR1 MDHEN, CDR2 SYDVKM. The CDR3 sequence: CASTLSEGFGEQYF.

The chain links TRBV29-1 to TRBJ2-3; checking the TCRdb D call of TRBD2 is not possible without DNA. From germline, CDR1 is SQVTM and CDR2 ANQGSEA. The CDR3 extends over 14 amino acids. The CDR3 region is CSVVPLGLTDTQYF.

This chain joins TRBV4-3 and TRBJ2-1; as DNA is missing, the TRBD2 call by TCRdb cannot be tested. Germline loops: CDR1 LGHNA, CDR2 YSLEER. The CDR3 sequence is 20 residues long. CDR3 sequence reads: CASSQVEGTSPKPHLHEQFF.

V usage is TRBV10-3 and J usage is TRBJ2-7; with no DNA, the TCRdb D assignment of TRBD1 cannot be verified. CDR1 and CDR2 (germline): ENHRY, SYGVKD. CDR3 length equals 13 residues. Here the CDR3 reads CAISEGQGYEQYF.

The rearrangement uses TRBV28 and TRBJ2-3; lacking DNA, the TRBD1 call made by TCRdb goes unchecked. This CDR3 is 15 amino acids long. CDR1 is MDHEN, CDR2 SYDVKM, per germline. CDR3 loop: CAASGAGGTKDTQYF.

The chain links TRBV7-6 to TRBJ2-7; TCRdb reports TRBD1, a call that lacks DNA to check it against. The CDR3 runs 13 residues. The germline CDR1 and CDR2 sequences are SGHVS and FNYEAQ. The CDR3 reads CASSPLGTHLLYF. Together with reference TRBV7-6 and TRBJ2-7, the CDR3 gives the full variable domain: GAGVSQSPRYKVTKRGQDVALRCDPISGHVSLYWYRQALGQGPEFLTYFNYEAQQDKSGLPNDRFSAERPEGSISTLTIQRTEQRDSAMYRCASSPLGTHLLYFGPGTRLTVT.

This chain links TRBV9 with TRBJ2-5; TCRdb proposes TRBD1, but this gene call is untestable without DNA. The CDR3 length is 16 residues. The germline CDR1 and CDR2 sequences are SGDLS and YYNGEE. CDR3 loop: CASSVGGPFNAETQYF.

The chain has TRBV28 and TRBJ2-7. CDR1 MDHEN and CDR2 SYDVKM come from the germline V gene. The CDR3 contains 12 residues. The CDR3 is CASSLGDYEQYF.

The rearrangement uses TRBV7-9 and TRBJ2-1. The length of the CDR3 is 12 residues. Germline V gene lookup returns CDR1 SEHNR and CDR2 FQNEAQ (reference sequence). CDR3 loop: CASSLGPDEQFF. Full variable domain (missing parts from reference TRBV7-9 and TRBJ2-1): DTGVSQNPRHKITKRGQNVTFRCDPISEHNRLYWYRQTLGQGPEFLTYFQNEAQLEKSRLLSDRFSAERPKGSFSTLEIQRTEQGDSAMYLCASSLGPDEQFFGPGTRLTVL.

The chain has TRBV28 and TRBJ1-4; TCRdb names TRBD1, which stays unverified in the absence of DNA. CDR3 length equals 12 residues. The germline gives CDR1 MDHEN, CDR2 SYDVKM. This CDR3 reads CASRDWGEKLFF.

The genes are TRBV27 and TRBJ2-1; TCRdb's D gene call, TRBD2, goes unchecked for lack of DNA. Per the germline V gene, CDR1 is MNHEY and CDR2 is SMNVEV (reference sequence). CDR3 length: 15 residues. The chain's CDR3 is CASSPSGGAYNEQFF.

The V call is TRBV29-1, the J call TRBJ2-1; TCRdb's D gene call, TRBD2, goes unchecked for lack of DNA. The CDR3 covers 15 residues. Germline CDR1 reads SQVTM; CDR2 reads ANQGSEA. CDR3 region: CSAMPGTHSYNEQFF.

J is TRBJ2-7 and V is TRBV25-1; the TCRdb call, TRBD1, lacks DNA for checking. This CDR3 spans 12 amino acids. Germline-derived CDR1 and CDR2 are MGHDK and SYGVNS. CDR3: CASSGGAYEQYF.

The chain carries TRBV6-4 and TRBJ2-3; TCRdb's D call, TRBD2, is unchecked because there is no DNA. Germline V gene sequence: CDR1 MRHNA, CDR2 SNTAGT. There are 16 residues in the CDR3. The CDR3 is CASSPSESTSTDTQYF.

The CDR3 loop is CASSRNRRDSTDTQYF. V gene TRBV14 combines with J gene TRBJ2-3; no DNA is available, so the TRBD2 call from TCRdb remains unchecked. The germline V gene has CDR1 SGHDN and CDR2 FVKESK. This CDR3 comprises 16 residues.

The CDR3 sequence: CASSLMARETQYF. The V call is TRBV7-3, the J call TRBJ2-5; TCRdb proposes TRBD1, but this gene call is untestable without DNA. The CDR3 consists of 13 residues. The germline gives CDR1 SGHTA, CDR2 FQGTGA.